This record looks at one T cell receptor (beta chain) sequence and its context. These data belong to a study of CD8+CD57+ T cells in acquired aplastic anemia. Study-level background: Recorded DNA amounts for sorted CD4+ and CD8+ cells had an average of 3.2 ug.

The CDR3 sequence is 19 residues long. The J segment lost 7 bases and the V segment lost 1 base, leaving 15 bases of the junction unmatched. Germline V gives CDR1 MGHDK, CDR2 SYGVNS. Genomic DNA constituted the template upon which TCR beta VDJ and CDR3 profiling was performed. Each CDR3 protein is one row after TCRdb ran MiXCR on the reads. This sample has under 350,000 distinct CDR3 sequences, with around 60% found just once. The TCR was taken from a human donor with severe aplastic anemia or a healthy control (not recorded which). The chain uses TRBV25-1 and TRBJ2-1, with TRBD1 identical over 11 bases. Sample: sorted CD4+, CD8+, or CD8+CD57+ T cells (not recorded which) from PBMCs. The CDR3 DNA reads as TGTGCCAGCAGTGAATTTGGACAGGGGGCGACGTGGTTAAGGAATGAGCAGTTCTTC. Protein sequence: CASSEFGQGATWLRNEQFF.